A single sample is the source of the 27 T cell receptor beta chains below, sequenced in a study of T cells in Graves' hyperthyroidism and ophthalmopathy. The source material, RNA transcripts, was used to amplify TCR beta CDR3 regions. Using the HTBI primer set, a first-round RT-PCR was run on the TCR CDR3. TCRdb re-called the multiplex PCR reads through MiXCR, storing one row per CDR3 protein. The profile shows around 300,000 distinct CDR3 sequences, roughly a fifth of them singletons. Sequencing used blood. These receptors were collected from a man aged 50 to 59 with Graves' ophthalmopathy.

The chain employs TRBV6-2 or TRBV6-3 and TRBJ2-1; TRBD2 matches 14 bases. CDR1 is MNHEY, CDR2 SVGEGT, per germline. The V gene end was trimmed by 4 bases and the J gene end by 5 bases; junction bases not matched to a gene: 1. The CDR3 totals 15 residues. This chain's CDR3 is CASSLTSGGDNEQFF. The DNA for the CDR3 is TGTGCCAGCAGTTTGACTAGCGGGGGGGACAATGAGCAGTTCTTC.

This clonotype was seen at least ten times. The CDR3 here is CASSPSVVNTEAFF. The CDR3 DNA reads TGTGCCAGCAGTCCGTCTGTGGTGAACACTGAAGCTTTCTTT. The genes are TRBV12-3 or TRBV12-4 and TRBJ1-1, with D unclear. V was pared by 5 bases and J by 0 bases, with 10 bases between. This CDR3 has 14 amino acids.

This clonotype was seen a handful of times. The V gene is TRBV7-9, the J gene TRBJ1-1; the D gene is possibly TRBD1 (5 bases). This CDR3 has 15 residues. Germline V lookup: CDR1 SEHNR, CDR2 FQNEAQ (reference sequence). The ends were cut back, 5 bases at V and 1 base at J, with 14 bases in the middle. The CDR3 loop is CASSAFGGANTEAFF. The CDR3 DNA follows: TGTGCCAGCAGCGCCTTCGGTGGGGCGAACACTGAAGCTTTCTTT.

This clonotype has more than one count but fewer than ten. The J gene is TRBJ2-4, the V gene TRBV15, with a tentative D call TRBD1 (5 bases). Germline V CDR1 and CDR2: LNHNV, YYDKDF (reference sequence). The V end was cut by 2 bases, the J end by 0 bases, with 11 bases between. This CDR3 is built from 16 residues. The CDR3 sequence is CATSRTGELAKNIQYF. The CDR3 coding sequence is TGTGCCACCAGCAGAACAGGAGAACTAGCCAAAAACATTCAGTACTTC. Variable domain in full (rest from reference TRBV15 and TRBJ2-4): DAMVIQNPRYQVTQFGKPVTLSCSQTLNHNVMYWYQQKSSQAPKLLFHYYDKDFNNEADTPDNFQSRRPNTSFCFLDIRSPGLGDTAMYLCATSRTGELAKNIQYFGAGTRLSVL.

This chain connects TRBV29-1 to TRBJ2-5; 7 bases fit TRBD1. V trimming: 1 base; J trimming: 7 bases; junction bases outside the gene matches: 12. The germline CDR1 and CDR2 sequences are SQVTM and ANQGSEA. CDR3 length equals 15 residues. CDR3 protein: CSVEATGRGSGTQYF. The CDR3 coding sequence is TGCAGCGTTGAAGCGACAGGGAGAGGGTCGGGGACCCAGTACTTC.

This clonotype was seen ten or more times. The J gene is TRBJ2-2, the V gene TRBV7-3; TRBD2 agrees at 11 bases. The CDR3 spans 15 residues. V dropped 5 bases and J dropped 5; count of bases not matched to a gene: 4. The germline CDR1 and CDR2 sequences are SGHTA and FQGTGA. The CDR3 bases are TGTGCCAGCAGCCGCCGGACTAGCGGGACCGGGGAGCTGTTTTTT. Translation gives CASSRRTSGTGELFF.

This clonotype was seen more than once but under ten times. The chain joins TRBV27 to TRBJ2-1, with D possibly matching TRBD2 (5 bases). The germline V gene has CDR1 MNHEY and CDR2 SMNVEV (reference sequence). Trimming removed 2 bases from V and 7 bases from J, with 12 bases in between. The CDR3 length is 14 residues. Here the CDR3 DNA reads TGTGCCAGCAGTTTACGGCAGAGGGTGAATGAGCAGTTCTTC. The encoded protein is CASSLRQRVNEQFF.

V gene TRBV9 combines with J gene TRBJ2-3, with D possibly TRBD2 on 5 matching bases. Germline lookup yields CDR1 SGDLS and CDR2 YYNGEE. The CDR3 spans 16 residues. The V end lost 0 bases, the J end lost 0 bases, and 11 bases lay between the germline ends. The CDR3 sequence is CASSVDLRRSTDTQYF. CDR3 in DNA: TGTGCCAGCAGCGTAGATTTGCGGAGGAGCACAGATACGCAGTATTTT.

This clonotype was seen repeatedly, ten times or more. This sequence joins TRBV20-1 and TRBJ2-7; 10 bases are shared with TRBD2. V was clipped by 1 base and J by 1 base; unmatched bases: 7. In germline, CDR1 is DFQATT, CDR2 SNEGSKA (reference sequence). There are 16 residues in the CDR3. CDR3 sequence: CSARAVLAGASYEQYF. CDR3 coding DNA: TGCAGTGCTAGAGCCGTCCTAGCGGGAGCTTCCTACGAGCAGTACTTC.

This clonotype occurred many times. The chain carries TRBV5-1 and TRBJ2-7; no reliable D call. Germline values: CDR1 SGHRS, CDR2 YFSETQ. Trimming removed 0 bases from V and 0 bases from J, with 10 bases in between. This CDR3 region has 15 residues. The CDR3 here is CASSLASGFSYEQYF. CDR3 DNA: TGCGCCAGCAGCTTGGCCTCCGGATTCTCCTACGAGCAGTACTTC.

This chain uses TRBV19 with TRBJ2-1; D perhaps matches TRBD1 (6 bases). The CDR3 has 14 residues. CDR1 and CDR2 from the germline V gene are LNHDA and SQIVND (reference sequence). Trimming removed 4 bases at V and 6 bases at J, with 13 bases between. The CDR3: CASSKRDNLNEQFF. The CDR3 nucleotides read TGTGCCAGTAGTAAACGGGACAATCTCAATGAGCAGTTCTTC.

The chain has TRBV6-2 or TRBV6-3 and TRBJ2-1, with TRBD1 identical over 9 bases. This CDR3 has 16 amino acids. The V segment lost 6 bases and the J segment 2 bases; nucleotides outside the gene matches: 8. Per the germline V gene, CDR1 is MNHEY and CDR2 is SVGEGT. The DNA for the CDR3 is TGTGCCAGCAGAAACCGGGACAGGGTTACCTACAATGAGCAGTTCTTC. Protein product: CASRNRDRVTYNEQFF.

This clonotype appeared many times. The chain employs TRBV28 and TRBJ2-7, with 8 bases identical to TRBD2. The CDR3 is 15 amino acids. Germline V gene lookup returns CDR1 MDHEN and CDR2 SYDVKM. Trimming cost V 6 bases and J 6 bases; bases outside gene matches: 13. The DNA for the CDR3 is TGTGCCAGCAGCAGTGCGGGAGGTACCCTCGCCGAGCAGTACTTC. Translation: CASSSAGGTLAEQYF.

Notes on this clonotype: This may be a read error: a much more frequent sequence differs by one nucleotide. V gene TRBV3-1 combines with J gene TRBJ2-7; the D is unclear. The CDR3 has 17 amino acids. Per germline, CDR1 LGHDT and CDR2 YNNKEL (reference sequence). CDR3 sequence: CVSSQDNGPPVFDEQYF. The CDR3 nucleotides read TGTGTCAGCAGCCAAGATAACGGACCCCCGGTCTTCGACGAGCAGTACTTC.

The sample holds many counts of this clonotype. The V and J genes are TRBV27 and TRBJ2-1; TRBD2 agrees at 14 bases. CDR1 is MNHEY and CDR2 is SMNVEV in the germline V gene (reference sequence). V lost 5 bases and J lost 9; bases outside the gene matches: 6. The CDR3 has 15 residues. The CDR3 region is CASSQGLAGVGEQFF. In DNA form, the CDR3 reads TGTGCCAGCAGTCAGGGACTAGCGGGAGTTGGTGAGCAGTTCTTC.

This clonotype was counted at least ten times. The V call is TRBV10-3, the J call TRBJ2-2, with a weak D call TRBD2 (5 bases). The V gene's germline CDR1 is ENHRY and CDR2 SYGVKD. The CDR3 has 13 residues. Between the trimmed V and J ends, which lost 6 bases and 1 base, there was a span of 6 bases. In nucleotides, the CDR3 is TGTGCCATCAGGGGAGAGAACACCGGGGAGCTGTTTTTT. This codes for CAIRGENTGELFF.

The table lists this clonotype with a few counts. The junction departs from germline at one end; a sequencing error may be responsible. V is TRBV27 and J is TRBJ2-5, with D possibly TRBD1 on 6 matching bases. Germline-derived CDR1 and CDR2 are MNHEY and SMNVEV (reference sequence). This CDR3 region has 13 residues. The DNA of the CDR3 is TGTGCCAGCAGTACAGGGTTCCGAGAGGCCCAGTACTTC. It is translated as CASSTGFREAQYF.

This clonotype occurred once. V is TRBV18 and J is TRBJ2-1; D might be TRBD1 (6 bases). Trimming left V 2 bases short and J 0 bases short, with 17 bases between. The CDR3 is made up of 18 amino acids. Germline CDR1 and CDR2: KGHSH and LQKENI. Here the CDR3 DNA reads TGTGCCAGCTCACCATATGAACGACAGGAAAACTCCTACAATGAGCAGTTCTTC. Protein: CASSPYERQENSYNEQFF.

The chain carries TRBV19 and TRBJ1-1; D unresolved. The germline V gene has CDR1 LNHDA and CDR2 SQIVND (reference sequence). V lost 4 bases, J lost 5 bases, and 11 bases lay in between. The CDR3 totals 13 residues. DNA for the CDR3: TGTGCCAGTAGTACAGAATACCAAACTGAAGCTTTCTTT. The encoded protein is CASSTEYQTEAFF.

This clonotype was observed many times. Here the CDR3 reads CSARDFSQGGSYEQYF. CDR3 in DNA: TGCAGTGCTAGAGATTTCTCGCAGGGTGGGAGCTACGAGCAGTACTTC. V and J are TRBV20-1 and TRBJ2-7; either TRBD1 or TRBD2 may fit D (5 bases each). CDR3 length: 16 amino acids. CDR1 and CDR2 (germline): DFQATT, SNEGSKA (reference sequence). V was clipped by 0 bases and J by 3 bases, with 18 bases between them.

This clonotype was detected only a few times. V is TRBV14 and J is TRBJ2-2, with 7 bases aligning to TRBD2. V was pared by 4 bases and J by 0 bases, with 8 bases of the junction left unmatched. Looked up from germline, CDR1 is SGHDN and CDR2 is FVKESK. CDR3 length: 17 residues. Here the CDR3 reads CASSLGLGEPNTGELFF. The DNA for the CDR3 is TGTGCCAGCAGCCTAGGACTAGGAGAACCGAACACCGGGGAGCTGTTTTTT.

This clonotype appeared many times. The rearrangement uses TRBV7-8 and TRBJ2-7; 11 bases match TRBD1. Per the germline V gene, CDR1 is SGHVS and CDR2 is FQNEAQ. This CDR3 is built from 15 residues. The ends lost 2 bases at V and 5 bases at J; junction bases unmatched: 5. The CDR3 bases are TGTGCCAGCAGCTTATCGGACAGGGGGCCCAACGAGCAGTACTTC. Translating gives CASSLSDRGPNEQYF. The complete variable domain, with remaining parts taken from reference TRBV7-8 and TRBJ2-7, reads GAGVSQSPRYKVAKRGQDVALRCDPISGHVSLFWYQQALGQGPEFLTYFQNEAQLDKSGLPSDRFFAERPEGSVSTLKIQRTQQEDSAVYLCASSLSDRGPNEQYFGPGTRLTVT.

The chain has TRBV28 and TRBJ1-2, with D perhaps TRBD1 (5 bases). The V end was cut by 8 bases, the J end by 4 bases, with 17 bases between. This CDR3 region has 14 residues. The germline CDR1 and CDR2 sequences are MDHEN and SYDVKM. The CDR3 here is CASLGGGGVYGYTF. The DNA for the CDR3 is TGTGCCAGCCTAGGCGGGGGGGGAGTCTATGGCTACACCTTC.

The rearrangement uses TRBV5-4 and TRBJ2-7; TRBD2 agrees at 9 bases. Trimming at V came to 4 bases and at J to 4 bases, leaving 9 bases not matched to a gene. CDR1 is SGHNT and CDR2 is YYREEE in the germline V gene (reference sequence). CDR3 size: 15 residues. CDR3 sequence: CASSHGGLAGYEQYF. In DNA form, the CDR3 reads TGTGCCAGCAGCCACGGGGGACTAGCTGGGTACGAGCAGTACTTC.

The sample holds a few counts of this clonotype. The V gene is TRBV11-2, the J gene TRBJ1-2; D is unresolved. Trimming shortened V by 0 bases and J by 4 bases, and 6 bases separated the two germline ends. The germline CDR1 and CDR2 sequences are SGHAT and FQNNGV. This CDR3 region has 13 residues. Written as DNA, the CDR3 is TGTGCCAGCAGCTTAGATAGCACCTATGGCTACACCTTC. This gives the protein CASSLDSTYGYTF.

This rearrangement joins TRBV28 to TRBJ1-5; D is possibly TRBD1 (5 bases). The CDR3 covers 16 residues. The V gene's germline CDR1 is MDHEN and CDR2 SYDVKM. Trimming removed 4 bases at V and 4 bases at J, with 17 bases between. The CDR3 nucleotides are TGTGCCAGCAGTTCAGATCAGGGACGGCTGAATCAGCCCCAGCATTTT. It specifies CASSSDQGRLNQPQHF.

The V gene is TRBV5-1, the J gene TRBJ2-1, with 16 nucleotides matching TRBD2. The CDR3 runs to 17 residues. Unmatched junction bases numbered 4, after V lost 4 bases and J lost 3 bases. CDR1 is SGHRS and CDR2 is YFSETQ in the germline V gene. In DNA form, the CDR3 reads TGCGCCAGCAGCGCGGGACTAGCGGGAGGGAACTACAATGAGCAGTTCTTC. The encoded protein is CASSAGLAGGNYNEQFF.